This TCR beta chain derives from a study of T cell responses to AZD1222 COVID-19 vaccine. The table lists this clone with a count of one. What it binds is unknown. Study findings and constraints: Distributed over spike, vaccine-associated CD4 TCRs predominated at 160-218 and 743-854.

Trimming shortened V by 7 bases and J by 3 bases, and 16 bases separated the two germline ends. This CDR3 spans 15 amino acids. The germline gives CDR1 SNHLY, CDR2 FYNNEI. Measured with immunoSEQ multiplex PCR; TCRdb has only the in-frame clones, and not every one. The sample comprises approximately 270,000 clones, 90% to 95% of which are singletons, and around 0.6% rests with the top ten. The clonotype comes from an adult who received the AZD1222 COVID-19 vaccine. The gene calls are TRBV2 and TRBJ2-1; D uncertain. The source material was peripheral blood, sampled 28 days after the second AZD1222 dose. The CDR3 DNA sequence: TGTGCCAGCACCCCGCCGGGCTTCTTCTACAATGAGCAGTTCTTC. This sequence encodes CASTPPGFFYNEQFF.